The 22 T cell receptor beta chains listed next were all sequenced from one sample in a study of CD8+CD57+ T cells in acquired aplastic anemia. Both TCR beta VDJ combination and CDR3 sequence profiling were carried out. Genomic DNA was the template for this profiling. TCRdb re-called the reads with MiXCR, one entry per CDR3 protein. The table lists around 200,000 distinct CDR3 sequences, roughly 65% of them singletons. CD8+CD57+ cell expansion had been shown by flow cytometry in patients chosen for sequencing. The sample taken for sequencing was sorted CD4+, CD8+, or CD8+CD57+ T cells (not recorded which) from PBMCs. All receptors come from a human donor with aplastic anemia.

The chain uses TRBV24-1 and TRBJ2-5, with 10 bases that match TRBD1. Germline V gene data show CDR1 as KGHDR and CDR2 as SFDVKD. This CDR3 has 16 amino acids. Trimming at V came to 0 bases and at J to 4 bases, leaving 4 bases not matched to a gene. CDR3 residues: CATSDLGRDRGETQYF. The CDR3 bases are TGTGCCACCAGTGATTTGGGTCGGGACAGGGGAGAGACCCAGTACTTC.

This clonotype was recorded a few times. The chain couples TRBV10-2 to TRBJ2-7; tentative D call: TRBD1 (6 bases). Germline lookup yields CDR1 WSHSY and CDR2 SAAADI. Between the trimmed V and J ends, which lost 10 bases and 2 bases, there was a span of 15 bases. This CDR3 is 13 amino acids long. DNA of the CDR3: TGCGCCACCACCCGGGACAAGCCCTACGAGCAGTACTTC. It encodes CATTRDKPYEQYF.

The sample holds many counts of this clonotype. The V call is TRBV19, the J call TRBJ2-7, with 7 bases lining up with TRBD2. V lost 5 bases, J lost 3 bases, and 7 bases stayed unmatched. The germline V gene has CDR1 LNHDA and CDR2 SQIVND (reference sequence). The CDR3 is 14 residues long. Written as DNA, the CDR3 is TGTGCCAGTAGTCCCAGCGGGGAGGGCTACGAGCAGTACTTC. Translating gives CASSPSGEGYEQYF.

There are a few counts of this clonotype. The genes are TRBV5-1 and TRBJ2-2; perhaps D is TRBD1 or TRBD2 (5 bases each). This CDR3 is 12 amino acids long. V lost 5 bases to trimming and J lost 11 bases, with 13 bases between them. The germline CDR1 and CDR2 sequences are SGHRS and YFSETQ. Here the CDR3 DNA reads TGCGCCAGCAGGACGGGGCAGGGAGAGCTGTTTTTT. Translating it yields CASRTGQGELFF.

This clonotype was found a few times. The chain employs TRBV5-1 and TRBJ1-2, with 12 bases identical to TRBD1. The length of the CDR3 is 15 residues. The ends lost 0 bases at V and 6 bases at J; junction bases unmatched: 3. CDR1 SGHRS and CDR2 YFSETQ come from the germline V gene. The CDR3 DNA reads as TGCGCCAGCAGCTTGGGAGGGACAGGGGGCGATGGCTACACCTTC. It specifies CASSLGGTGGDGYTF.

The V gene is TRBV2, the J gene TRBJ2-1, with TRBD2 matching 8 bases. Germline V CDR1 and CDR2: SNHLY, FYNNEI. The CDR3 runs 14 residues. Germline trimming cut 6 bases from V and 6 bases from J; bases unmatched to any gene: 7. The CDR3 reads CASSATSASNEQFF. For the CDR3, the DNA is TGTGCCAGCAGCGCGACTAGCGCCTCCAATGAGCAGTTCTTC.

The rearrangement links TRBV10-3 to TRBJ1-2, with 12 bases identical to TRBD1. CDR1 ENHRY and CDR2 SYGVKD come from the germline V gene. With V trimmed by 8 bases and J by 7 bases, 20 bases remained unmatched. CDR3 length equals 18 residues. CDR3 in DNA: TGTGCCATCGGTCAAACACCGGGACAGGGGGCAGGCCCCACTGGCTACACCTTC. This gives the protein CAIGQTPGQGAGPTGYTF.

There are many counts of this clonotype. The chain combines TRBV5-8 with TRBJ1-1; D call uncertain. Germline values: CDR1 SGHTS, CDR2 YDEGEE. The CDR3 contains 13 residues. Trimming left V 1 base short and J 6 bases short, with 10 bases between. CDR3 amino acids: CASSLRRESEAFF. CDR3 sequence (DNA): TGTGCCAGCAGCTTGAGAAGGGAATCTGAAGCTTTCTTT.

As DNA, the CDR3 is TGTGCCACCAGCATTGGGACTAGCGGCAACAATGAGCAGTTCTTC. It encodes CATSIGTSGNNEQFF. The V call is TRBV15, the J call TRBJ2-1, with TRBD2 matching 11 bases. Germline assignment: CDR1 LNHNV and CDR2 YYDKDF (reference sequence). The CDR3 length is 15 residues. V trimming: 4 bases; J trimming: 5 bases; junction bases outside the gene matches: 4.

J is TRBJ2-3 and V is TRBV5-1; D is possibly TRBD2 (6 bases). Per germline, CDR1 SGHRS and CDR2 YFSETQ. The CDR3 has 13 amino acids. The V and J ends lost 4 bases and 6 bases respectively, with 12 bases between them. The chain's CDR3 is CASSATGLDTQYF. The DNA for the CDR3 is TGCGCCAGCAGCGCCACGGGACTTGATACGCAGTATTTT. Complete variable domain (other parts from reference TRBV5-1 and TRBJ2-3): KAGVTQTPRYLIKTRGQQVTLSCSPISGHRSVSWYQQTPGQGLQFLFEYFSETQRNKGNFPGRFSGRQFSNSRSEMNVSTLELGDSALYLCASSATGLDTQYFGPGTRLTVL.

J is TRBJ1-2 and V is TRBV20-1; no reliable D call. Germline loops: CDR1 DFQATT, CDR2 SNEGSKA (reference sequence). V shed 3 bases and J shed 4 bases, with 12 bases lying between them. The CDR3 runs to 13 residues. The CDR3 sequence: CSASGQYIYGYTF. CDR3 coding DNA: TGCAGTGCTAGCGGGCAGTATATCTATGGCTACACCTTC.

As to this clonotype: One junction end disagrees with the germline gene, perhaps due to a read error. The chain employs TRBV10-3 and TRBJ2-5; possible D gene TRBD2, 7 bases. The germline V gene has CDR1 ENHRY and CDR2 SYGVKD. The CDR3 consists of 13 residues. In nucleotides, the CDR3 is TGCGCCGTCAGTGAGTCCGGACTAGGGGGTGAGGACTTC. This gives the protein CAVSESGLGGEDF.

The chain is built from TRBV2 and TRBJ1-5; the D is unclear. CDR1 is SNHLY and CDR2 is FYNNEI in the germline V gene. The CDR3 is made up of 16 amino acids. Deletions cut 0 bases from V and 4 bases from J, with 13 bases between. The CDR3 here is CASSEALRSQNQPQHF. CDR3 nucleotide sequence: TGTGCCAGCAGTGAAGCGCTGAGGAGTCAGAATCAGCCCCAGCATTTT.

The CDR3 here is CASRRQAGSTEAFF. DNA of the CDR3: TGTGCCAGCAGGCGTCAGGCCGGGAGCACTGAAGCTTTCTTT. The chain carries TRBV7-9 and TRBJ1-1; no clear D. There are 14 residues in the CDR3. The V end lost 6 bases, the J end lost 4 bases, and 15 bases lay between the germline ends. Germline V gives CDR1 SEHNR, CDR2 FQNEAQ (reference sequence).

The chain recombines TRBV20-1 with TRBJ2-5, with a tentative D call TRBD1 (6 bases). The CDR3 loop spans 12 amino acids. Trimming removed 5 bases from V and 5 bases from J, with 12 bases in between. Germline-derived CDR1 and CDR2 are DFQATT and SNEGSKA (reference sequence). The CDR3 region has the DNA TGCAGTGCTGTAGGGGGTAGGGAGACCCAGTACTTC. Amino acids: CSAVGGRETQYF.

This clonotype was picked up one time. This sequence joins TRBV6-5 and TRBJ1-6, with no clear D. Trimming removed 2 bases from V and 10 bases from J, with 18 bases in between. The CDR3 length is 16 residues. Germline CDR1 reads MNHEY; CDR2 reads SVGAGI. The CDR3 sequence is CASSYLGIPDGSPLHF. CDR3 DNA sequence: TGTGCCAGCAGTTACCTCGGGATTCCGGATGGGTCACCCCTCCACTTT.

The rearrangement uses TRBV9 and TRBJ1-2, with TRBD1 matching over 9 bases. The CDR3 has 16 residues. Germline lookup yields CDR1 SGDLS and CDR2 YYNGEE. J gave up 7 bases and V 3 bases, and 13 bases lay outside the gene matches. In nucleotides, the CDR3 is TGTGCCAGCAGCGCCGGAGACACCGGGACAGGGATTGGCTACACCTTC. As protein: CASSAGDTGTGIGYTF.

The genes are TRBV7-9 and TRBJ2-3; 7 nucleotides line up with TRBD1. The V segment lost 6 bases and the J segment 3 bases; nucleotides outside the gene matches: 12. The CDR3 sequence is 16 residues long. Germline V gene lookup returns CDR1 SEHNR and CDR2 FQNEAQ (reference sequence). CDR3 in DNA: TGTGCCAGCAGTTATACCAGGGGGATGTGGACAGATACGCAGTATTTT. Translation: CASSYTRGMWTDTQYF.

This chain joins TRBV7-2 and TRBJ2-1; D ambiguous. CDR1 and CDR2 from the germline V gene are SGHTA and FQGNSA. The CDR3 is 13 amino acids. Trimming cost V 5 bases and J 7 bases, with 12 bases left between them. The CDR3 loop reads CASSPRPGNEQFF. DNA of the CDR3: TGTGCCAGCAGCCCCCGACCCGGGAATGAGCAGTTCTTC.

This clonotype was detected ten times or more. One junction end does not reproduce the germline sequence, and a read error may be involved. The V gene is TRBV12-5, the J gene TRBJ1-1; D gene uncertain. Germline V gives CDR1 LGHNT, CDR2 FRNRAP. This CDR3 is 12 amino acids long. The CDR3 sequence is CASGFTDTRWIF. The CDR3, as DNA: TGTGCTAGTGGTTTTACCGACACTAGGTGGATCTTT. Complete variable domain (other parts from reference TRBV12-5 and TRBJ1-1): DARVTQTPRHKVTEMGQEVTMRCQPILGHNTVFWYRQTMMQGLELLAYFRNRAPLDDSGMPKDRFSAEMPDATLATLKIQPSEPRDSAVYFCASGFTDTRWIFGQGTRLTVV.

The V call is TRBV10-3, the J call TRBJ2-5; 8 nucleotides match TRBD2. V gave up 2 bases and J gave up 4 bases; unmatched junction bases: 6. Germline V lookup: CDR1 ENHRY, CDR2 SYGVKD. This CDR3 region has 15 residues. This CDR3 is CAISEIGGGGETQYF. The CDR3 region has the DNA TGTGCCATCAGTGAGATCGGGGGGGGCGGAGAGACCCAGTACTTC.

This clonotype was seen repeatedly, ten times or more. The chain employs TRBV5-1 and TRBJ2-7; no definite D call. The CDR3 contains 14 residues. Looked up from germline, CDR1 is SGHRS and CDR2 is YFSETQ. V was pared by 5 bases and J by 1 base, with 13 bases between. CDR3 bases: TGCGCCAGCAGGAATCCGGACGGATCCTACGAGCAGTACTTC. Translating it yields CASRNPDGSYEQYF.